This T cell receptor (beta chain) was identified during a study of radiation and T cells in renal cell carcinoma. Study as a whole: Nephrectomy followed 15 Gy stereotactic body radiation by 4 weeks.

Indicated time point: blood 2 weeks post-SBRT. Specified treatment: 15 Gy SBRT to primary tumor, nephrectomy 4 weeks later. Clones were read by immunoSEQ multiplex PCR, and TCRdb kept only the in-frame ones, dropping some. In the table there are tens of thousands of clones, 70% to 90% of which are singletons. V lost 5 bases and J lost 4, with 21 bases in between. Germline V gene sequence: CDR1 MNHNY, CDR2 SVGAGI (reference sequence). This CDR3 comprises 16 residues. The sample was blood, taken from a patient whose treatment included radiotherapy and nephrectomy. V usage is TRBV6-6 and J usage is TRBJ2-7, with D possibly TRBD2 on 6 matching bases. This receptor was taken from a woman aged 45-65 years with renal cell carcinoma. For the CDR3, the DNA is TGTGCCAGCAGTGGGGAGGCAGGGTCCCCCCTATACGAGCAGTACTTC. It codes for CASSGEAGSPLYEQYF.